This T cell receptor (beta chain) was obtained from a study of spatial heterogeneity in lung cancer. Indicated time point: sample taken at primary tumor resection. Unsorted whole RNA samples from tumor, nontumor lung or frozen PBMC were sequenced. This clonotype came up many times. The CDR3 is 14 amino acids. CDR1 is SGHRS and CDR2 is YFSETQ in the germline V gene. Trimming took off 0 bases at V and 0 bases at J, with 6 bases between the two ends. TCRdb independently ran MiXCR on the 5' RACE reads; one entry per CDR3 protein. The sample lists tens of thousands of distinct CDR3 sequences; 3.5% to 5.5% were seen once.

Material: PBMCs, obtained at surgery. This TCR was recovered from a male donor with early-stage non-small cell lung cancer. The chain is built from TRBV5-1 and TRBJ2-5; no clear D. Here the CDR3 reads CASSLGLNQETQYF. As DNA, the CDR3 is TGCGCCAGCAGCTTGGGTTTAAACCAAGAGACCCAGTACTTC. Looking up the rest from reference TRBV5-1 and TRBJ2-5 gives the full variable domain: KAGVTQTPRYLIKTRGQQVTLSCSPISGHRSVSWYQQTPGQGLQFLFEYFSETQRNKGNFPGRFSGRQFSNSRSEMNVSTLELGDSALYLCASSLGLNQETQYFGPGTRLLVL.